This record concerns one T cell receptor beta chain sequence. This specimen belongs to a study of shared clonotypes between healthy human individuals. Germline V gives CDR1 LNHDA, CDR2 SQIVND (reference sequence). The CDR3 totals 19 residues. Trimming took 1 base from V and 1 from J; bases not matched to a gene: 4. Method: immunoSEQ multiplex PCR; TCRdb's copy keeps in-frame clones and lacks some. The table has roughly 1,500,000 clones, 95% to 99% seen once. Donors were Caucasian adults residing in Nashville, Tennessee, USA. CD4+ cells underwent separation, giving CD45RA+ naive and CD45RA-negative memory subsets.

The TCR comes from a man aged 30-40 years in good health. V and J are TRBV19 and TRBJ2-6, with 13 bases matching TRBD2. The sample was naive CD4+ T cells sorted from blood. Specified subset: CD45RA+ positively selected. Written as DNA, the CDR3 is TGTGCCAGTAGTATAGGGACTAGCGGGAGCAGATCTGGGGCCAACGTCCTGACTTTC. It translates to CASSIGTSGSRSGANVLTF.